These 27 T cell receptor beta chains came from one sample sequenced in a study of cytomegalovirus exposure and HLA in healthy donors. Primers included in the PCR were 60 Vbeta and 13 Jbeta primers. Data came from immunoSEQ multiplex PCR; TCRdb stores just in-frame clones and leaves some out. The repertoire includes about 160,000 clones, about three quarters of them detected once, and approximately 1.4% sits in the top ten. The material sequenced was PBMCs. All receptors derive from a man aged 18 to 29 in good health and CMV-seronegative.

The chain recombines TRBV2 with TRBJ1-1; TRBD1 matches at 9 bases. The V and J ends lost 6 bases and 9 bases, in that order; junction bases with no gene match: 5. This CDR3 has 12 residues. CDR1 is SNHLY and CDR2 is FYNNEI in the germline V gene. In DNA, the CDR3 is TGTGCCAGCAGAGGGGGACAGGGAAAAGCTTTCTTT. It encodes CASRGGQGKAFF.

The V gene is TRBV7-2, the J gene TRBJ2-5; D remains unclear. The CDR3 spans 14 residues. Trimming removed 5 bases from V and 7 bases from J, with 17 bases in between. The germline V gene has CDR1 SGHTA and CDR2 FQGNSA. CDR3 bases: TGTGCCAGCAGCAATGGGTCCGATTCTAGGACCCAGTACTTC. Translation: CASSNGSDSRTQYF.

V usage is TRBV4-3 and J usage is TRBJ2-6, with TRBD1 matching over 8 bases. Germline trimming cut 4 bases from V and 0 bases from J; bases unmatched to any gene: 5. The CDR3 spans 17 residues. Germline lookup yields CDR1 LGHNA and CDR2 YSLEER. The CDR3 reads CASSRPGGSSGANVLTF. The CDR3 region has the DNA TGCGCCAGCAGCCGACCAGGGGGCAGCTCTGGGGCCAACGTCCTGACTTTC.

The CDR3 DNA reads as TGCGCCAGCAGCCAAGGGCACAGCTCAAACTATGGCTACACCTTC. It is translated as CASSQGHSSNYGYTF. The chain joins TRBV4-3 to TRBJ1-2; D gene uncertain. This CDR3 contains 15 residues. In germline, CDR1 is LGHNA, CDR2 YSLEER. V was trimmed by 1 base and J by 2 bases, leaving 11 bases between them.

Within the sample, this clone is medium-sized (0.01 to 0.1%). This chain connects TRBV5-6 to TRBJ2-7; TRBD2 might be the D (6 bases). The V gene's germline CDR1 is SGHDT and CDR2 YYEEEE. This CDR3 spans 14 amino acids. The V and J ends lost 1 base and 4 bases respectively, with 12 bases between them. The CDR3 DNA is TGTGCCAGCAGCTTGCTCCGCGGGATGTACGAGCAGTACTTC. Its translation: CASSLLRGMYEQYF.

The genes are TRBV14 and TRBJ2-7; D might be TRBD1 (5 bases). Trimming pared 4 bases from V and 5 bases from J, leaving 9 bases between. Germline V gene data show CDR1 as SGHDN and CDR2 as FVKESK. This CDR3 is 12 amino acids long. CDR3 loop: CASSLRVDEQYF. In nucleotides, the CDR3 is TGTGCCAGCAGCCTCAGGGTGGACGAGCAGTACTTC.

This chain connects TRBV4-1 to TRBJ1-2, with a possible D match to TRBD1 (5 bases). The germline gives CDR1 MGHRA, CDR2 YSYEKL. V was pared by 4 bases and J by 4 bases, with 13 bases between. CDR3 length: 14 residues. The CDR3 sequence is CASSPGEGIYGYTF. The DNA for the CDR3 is TGCGCCAGCAGCCCCGGGGAGGGGATCTATGGCTACACCTTC.

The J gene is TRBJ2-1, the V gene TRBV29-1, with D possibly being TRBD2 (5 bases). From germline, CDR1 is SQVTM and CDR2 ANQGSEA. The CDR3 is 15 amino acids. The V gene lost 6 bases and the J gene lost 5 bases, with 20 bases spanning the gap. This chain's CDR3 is CSVPLHGGSNNEQFF. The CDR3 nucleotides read TGCAGCGTCCCGCTGCATGGTGGGAGTAACAATGAGCAGTTCTTC.

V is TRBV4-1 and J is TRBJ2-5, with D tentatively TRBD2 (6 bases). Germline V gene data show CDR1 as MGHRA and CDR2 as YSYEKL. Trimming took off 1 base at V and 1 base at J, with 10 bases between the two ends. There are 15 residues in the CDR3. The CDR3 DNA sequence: TGCGCCAGCAGCCAAGGGAGCGGGCCCCAAGAGACCCAGTACTTC. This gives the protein CASSQGSGPQETQYF.

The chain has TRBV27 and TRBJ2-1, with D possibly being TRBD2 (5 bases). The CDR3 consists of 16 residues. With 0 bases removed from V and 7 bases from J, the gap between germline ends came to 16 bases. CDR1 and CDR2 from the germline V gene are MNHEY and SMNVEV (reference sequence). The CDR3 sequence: CASSLSSGAGGNEQFF. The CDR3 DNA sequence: TGTGCCAGCAGTTTATCGTCAGGTGCGGGCGGTAATGAGCAGTTCTTC.

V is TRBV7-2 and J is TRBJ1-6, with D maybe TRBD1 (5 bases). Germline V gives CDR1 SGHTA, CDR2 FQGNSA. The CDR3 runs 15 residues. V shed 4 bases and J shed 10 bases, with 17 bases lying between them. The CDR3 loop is CASSSGGDFRSPLHF. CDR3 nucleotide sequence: TGTGCCAGCAGCTCAGGCGGGGACTTTCGGTCACCCCTCCACTTT.

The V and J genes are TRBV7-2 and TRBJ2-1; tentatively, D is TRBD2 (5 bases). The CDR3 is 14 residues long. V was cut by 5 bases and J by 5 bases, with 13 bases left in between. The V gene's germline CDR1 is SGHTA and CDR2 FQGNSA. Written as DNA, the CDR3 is TGTGCCAGCAGCCGATCCGGGATCCACAATGAGCAGTTCTTC. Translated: CASSRSGIHNEQFF.

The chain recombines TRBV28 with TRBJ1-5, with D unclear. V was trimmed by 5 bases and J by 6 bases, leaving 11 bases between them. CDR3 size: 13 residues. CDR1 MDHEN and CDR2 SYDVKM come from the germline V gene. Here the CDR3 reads CASSQIAGQPQHF. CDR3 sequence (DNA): TGTGCCAGCAGTCAAATCGCGGGTCAGCCCCAGCATTTT. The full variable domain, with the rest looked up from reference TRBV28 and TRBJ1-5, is DVKVTQSSRYLVKRTGEKVFLECVQDMDHENMFWYRQDPGLGLRLIYFSYDVKMKEKGDIPEGYSVSREKKERFSLILESASTNQTSMYLCASSQIAGQPQHFGDGTRLSIL.

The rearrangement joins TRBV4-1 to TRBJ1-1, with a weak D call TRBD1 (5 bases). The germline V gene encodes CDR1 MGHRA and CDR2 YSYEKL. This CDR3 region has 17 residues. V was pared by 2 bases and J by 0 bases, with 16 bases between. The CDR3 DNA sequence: TGCGCCAGCAGCCAACCCCCGGGGGAGCATATGAACACTGAAGCTTTCTTT. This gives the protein CASSQPPGEHMNTEAFF.

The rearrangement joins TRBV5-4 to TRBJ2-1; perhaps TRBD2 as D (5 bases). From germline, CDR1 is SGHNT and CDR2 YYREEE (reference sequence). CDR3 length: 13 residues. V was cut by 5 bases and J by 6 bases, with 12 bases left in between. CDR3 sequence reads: CASRSGLGNEQFF. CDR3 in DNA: TGTGCCAGCAGATCCGGACTGGGCAATGAGCAGTTCTTC.

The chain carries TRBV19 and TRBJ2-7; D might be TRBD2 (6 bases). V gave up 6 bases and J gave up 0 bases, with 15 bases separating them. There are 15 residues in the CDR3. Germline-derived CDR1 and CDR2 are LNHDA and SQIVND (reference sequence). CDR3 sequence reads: CASRETRRNSYEQYF. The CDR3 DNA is TGTGCCAGTAGAGAGACTAGGCGGAACTCCTACGAGCAGTACTTC.

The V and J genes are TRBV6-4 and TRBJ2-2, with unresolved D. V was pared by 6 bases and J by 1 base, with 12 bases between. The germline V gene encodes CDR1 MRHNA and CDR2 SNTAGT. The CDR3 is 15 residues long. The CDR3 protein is CASSPAPGNTGELFF. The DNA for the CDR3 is TGTGCCAGCAGCCCAGCCCCAGGGAACACCGGGGAGCTGTTTTTT.

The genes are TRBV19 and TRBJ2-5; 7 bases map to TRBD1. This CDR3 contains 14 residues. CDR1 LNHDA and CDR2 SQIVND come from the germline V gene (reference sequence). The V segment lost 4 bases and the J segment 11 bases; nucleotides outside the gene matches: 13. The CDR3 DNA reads TGTGCCAGTAGTACAGTTGGGGACAGCGGAGAGCAGTACTTC. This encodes CASSTVGDSGEQYF.

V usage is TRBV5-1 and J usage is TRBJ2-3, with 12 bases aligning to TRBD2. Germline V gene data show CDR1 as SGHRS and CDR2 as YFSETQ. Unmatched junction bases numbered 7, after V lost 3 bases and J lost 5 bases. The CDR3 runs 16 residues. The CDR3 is CASSSPLAGGLDTQYF. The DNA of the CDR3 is TGCGCCAGCAGCTCGCCACTAGCGGGAGGTTTAGATACGCAGTATTTT.

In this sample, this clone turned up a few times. The CDR3 loop reads CASSSAMRGGRAWNEQFF. The CDR3 DNA sequence: TGTGCCAGCAGTTCCGCAATGAGGGGCGGGAGGGCCTGGAATGAGCAGTTCTTC. V gene TRBV27 combines with J gene TRBJ2-1, with TRBD2 matching over 9 bases. From germline, CDR1 is MNHEY and CDR2 SMNVEV (reference sequence). The CDR3 loop spans 18 amino acids. V gave up 4 bases and J gave up 7 bases; unmatched junction bases: 17.

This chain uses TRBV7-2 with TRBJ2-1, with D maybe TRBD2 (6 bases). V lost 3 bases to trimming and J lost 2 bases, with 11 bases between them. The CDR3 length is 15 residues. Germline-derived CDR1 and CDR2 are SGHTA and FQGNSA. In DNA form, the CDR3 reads TGTGCCAGCAGCTTCGGAGGGAGCCCCTACAATGAGCAGTTCTTC. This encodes CASSFGGSPYNEQFF.

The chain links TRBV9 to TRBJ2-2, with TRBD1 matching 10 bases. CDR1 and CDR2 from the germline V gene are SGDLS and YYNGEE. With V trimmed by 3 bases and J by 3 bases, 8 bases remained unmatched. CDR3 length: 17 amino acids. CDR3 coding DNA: TGTGCCAGCAGCGGGATGCGACAGGGGGCAGACACCGGGGAGCTGTTTTTT. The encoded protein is CASSGMRQGADTGELFF.

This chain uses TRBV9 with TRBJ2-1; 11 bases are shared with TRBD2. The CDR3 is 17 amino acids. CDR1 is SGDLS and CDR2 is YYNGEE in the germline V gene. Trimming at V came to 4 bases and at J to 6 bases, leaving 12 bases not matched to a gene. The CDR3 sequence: CASSPNPGLAVTNEQFF. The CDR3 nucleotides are TGTGCCAGCAGCCCGAATCCGGGACTAGCGGTCACCAATGAGCAGTTCTTC. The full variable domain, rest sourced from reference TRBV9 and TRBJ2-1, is DSGVTQTPKHLITATGQRVTLRCSPRSGDLSVYWYQQSLDQGLQFLIQYYNGEERAKGNILERFSAQQFPDLHSELNLSSLELGDSALYFCASSPNPGLAVTNEQFFGPGTRLTVL.

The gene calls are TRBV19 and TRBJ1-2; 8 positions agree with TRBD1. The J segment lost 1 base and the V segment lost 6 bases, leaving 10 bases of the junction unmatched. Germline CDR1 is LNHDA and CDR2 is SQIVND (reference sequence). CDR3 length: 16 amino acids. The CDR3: CASRSDREGFNYGYTF. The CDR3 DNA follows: TGTGCCAGTAGGTCGGACAGGGAGGGATTTAACTATGGCTACACCTTC. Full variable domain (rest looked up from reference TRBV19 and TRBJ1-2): DGGITQSPKYLFRKEGQNVTLSCEQNLNHDAMYWYRQDPGQGLRLIYYSQIVNDFQKGDIAEGYSVSREKKESFPLTVTSAQKNPTAFYLCASRSDREGFNYGYTFGSGTRLTVV.

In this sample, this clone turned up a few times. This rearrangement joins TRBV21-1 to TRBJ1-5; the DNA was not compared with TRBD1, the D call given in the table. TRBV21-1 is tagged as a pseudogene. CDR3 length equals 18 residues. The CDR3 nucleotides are TGTGCCAGCAGCAAAGCGCAGGGGACACCCTATAGCAATCAGCCCCAGCATTTT. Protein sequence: CASSKAQGTPYSNQPQHF.

As DNA, the CDR3 is TGCGCCAGCAGCCTCACTAGCGGGTCTAGCTCCTACGAGCAGTACTTC. Encoded protein: CASSLTSGSSSYEQYF. The chain has TRBV4-3 and TRBJ2-7, with 9 bases lining up with TRBD2. The CDR3 is 16 amino acids. Germline-derived CDR1 and CDR2 are LGHNA and YSLEER. The V and J ends lost 4 bases and 0 bases, in that order; junction bases with no gene match: 7.

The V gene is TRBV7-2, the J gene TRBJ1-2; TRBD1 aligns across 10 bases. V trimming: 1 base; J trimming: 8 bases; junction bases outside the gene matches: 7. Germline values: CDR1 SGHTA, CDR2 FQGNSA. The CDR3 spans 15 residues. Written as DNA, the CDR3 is TGTGCCAGCAGCTTAGAGCGACAGGGGGCGGAAGGCTACACCTTC. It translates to CASSLERQGAEGYTF.